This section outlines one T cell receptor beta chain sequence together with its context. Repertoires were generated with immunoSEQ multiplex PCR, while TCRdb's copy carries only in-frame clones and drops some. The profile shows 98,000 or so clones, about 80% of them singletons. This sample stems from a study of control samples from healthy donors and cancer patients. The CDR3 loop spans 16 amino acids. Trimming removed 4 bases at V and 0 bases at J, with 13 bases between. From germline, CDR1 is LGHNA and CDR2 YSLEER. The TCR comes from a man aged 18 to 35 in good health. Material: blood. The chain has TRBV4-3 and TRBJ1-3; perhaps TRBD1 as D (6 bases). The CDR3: CASSLQGGNSGNTIYF. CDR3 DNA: TGCGCCAGCAGCCTACAGGGTGGGAACTCTGGAAACACCATATATTTT.